These T cell receptor beta chains were read from a single sample in a study of cytomegalovirus exposure and HLA in healthy donors. Clones were sequenced by immunoSEQ multiplex PCR, and TCRdb holds only the in-frame ones, with some missing. The sample holds about 190,000 clones, around 80% seen once. Sequenced input: PBMCs. The receptor source for this set is a man aged 35-49 years in good health and CMV-seropositive. CDR3s include the opening cysteine and the closing phenylalanine or tryptophan. D genes are given only for firm matches. Rows give clone size only sometimes, using once, few, many, or a class for an expanded clone.

V gene	J gene	CDR3 length	D gene	clone size	CDR3 protein	CDR3 DNA
TRBV23-1	TRBJ2-7	14	NA	NA	CASRHRTVCYEQYF	TGCGCCAGCAGACACAGGACCGTATGCTACGAGCAGTACTTC
TRBV6-5	TRBJ2-7	15	TRBD1	NA	CASRLGQGTYYEQYF	TGTGCCAGCCGTCTGGGACAGGGGACCTACTACGAGCAGTACTTC
TRBV19	TRBJ1-5	14	NA	few	CASSIESGNQPQHF	TGTGCCAGTAGTATAGAAAGCGGCAATCAGCCCCAGCATTTT
TRBV30	TRBJ1-3	14	NA	NA	CAWSVGLSGNTIYF	TGTGCCTGGAGTGTGGGACTCTCTGGAAACACCATATATTTT
TRBV6-5	TRBJ2-1	16	NA	NA	CASSYSRDHRYNEQFF	TGTGCCAGCAGTTACTCGAGGGATCATCGTTACAATGAGCAGTTCTTC
TRBV19	TRBJ2-7	11	NA	NA	CASSGRYEQYF	TGTGCCAGTAGTGGGCGTTACGAGCAGTACTTC
TRBV15	TRBJ2-5	13	TRBD1	NA	CATSSAGGAIQYF	TGTGCCACCAGCAGTGCAGGGGGTGCGATTCAGTACTTC
TRBV30	TRBJ1-1	14	NA	NA	CAWRGDSENTEAFF	TGTGCCTGGAGAGGGGACTCGGAGAACACTGAAGCTTTCTTT
TRBV5-8	TRBJ1-2	15	NA	NA	CASSLRGPANYGYTF	TGTGCCAGCAGCTTGCGAGGGCCGGCTAACTATGGCTACACCTTC
TRBV30	TRBJ1-2	13	NA	NA	CACTPDGSYGYTF	TGTGCCTGCACCCCCGACGGGAGCTATGGCTACACCTTC
TRBV6-1	TRBJ2-7	11	NA	NA	CASSGSYEQYF	TGTGCCAGCAGTGGTAGCTACGAGCAGTACTTC
TRBV19	TRBJ1-2	13	NA	NA	CASSIQLNYGYTF	TGTGCCAGTAGTATACAGTTAAACTATGGCTACACCTTC
TRBV28	TRBJ1-5	13	NA	NA	CASSWGGNQPQHF	TGTGCCAGCAGTTGGGGGGGCAATCAGCCCCAGCATTTT
TRBV30	TRBJ2-5	14	NA	once	CAWSGGVGLETQYF	TGTGCCTGGAGTGGAGGGGTGGGACTAGAGACCCAGTACTTC
TRBV30	TRBJ2-1	13	NA	few	CAWSRRGGNEQFF	TGTGCCTGGAGTAGGAGGGGGGGCAATGAGCAGTTCTTC
TRBV27	TRBJ2-3	13	TRBD2	NA	CACWRGGTDTQYF	TGTGCCTGTTGGCGGGGGGGCACAGATACGCAGTATTTT
TRBV9	TRBJ2-1	15	NA	NA	CASSSEGGLLNEQFF	TGTGCCAGCAGCTCAGAGGGGGGGCTACTCAATGAGCAGTTCTTC
TRBV7-9	TRBJ1-5	16	TRBD1	NA	CSSSLDGTGGNQPQHF	TGTTCCAGCAGCTTAGATGGGACAGGGGGCAATCAGCCCCAGCATTTT
TRBV28	TRBJ2-3	14	NA	few	CAIPGNGSTDTQYF	TGTGCCATCCCGGGGAACGGCAGCACAGATACGCAGTATTTT
TRBV30	TRBJ1-3	15	TRBD1	NA	CAWSPPGTAGNTIYF	TGTGCCTGGAGCCCTCCCGGGACAGCCGGAAACACCATATATTTT
TRBV11-2	TRBJ2-4	15	NA	once	CASSSKLIRPSIQYF	TGTGCCAGCAGCTCCAAACTAATCCGGCCCAGCATTCAGTACTTC
TRBV6-1	TRBJ2-3	15	TRBD2	NA	CASSPGTSGTDTQYF	TGTGCCAGCAGCCCCGGGACTAGTGGCACAGATACGCAGTATTTT
TRBV19	TRBJ1-2	15	TRBD1	NA	CASSIVGQGSYGYTF	TGTGCCAGTAGTATTGTAGGACAGGGGAGCTATGGCTACACCTTC
TRBV10-2	TRBJ1-5	16	TRBD1	NA	CASSESGTGRNQPQHF	TGCGCCAGCAGTGAGTCTGGGACAGGAAGGAATCAGCCCCAGCATTTT
TRBV6-1	TRBJ2-6	15	NA	few	CASRPRLSGANVLTF	TGTGCCAGCAGGCCCAGGTTATCTGGGGCCAACGTCCTGACTTTC
TRBV28	TRBJ2-6	18	TRBD1	NA	CASSPGQGLTSGANVLTF	TGTGCCAGCAGTCCGGGACAGGGGTTGACCTCTGGGGCCAACGTCCTGACTTTC
TRBV27	TRBJ1-5	15	TRBD1	NA	CASSSDRGPNQPQHF	TGTGCCAGCAGTTCGGACAGGGGGCCTAATCAGCCCCAGCATTTT
TRBV25-1	TRBJ2-3	16	TRBD1	NA	CASSATGTGLSDTQYF	TGTGCCAGCAGCGCAACCGGGACAGGGTTATCAGATACGCAGTATTTT
TRBV5-4	TRBJ1-2	15	NA	NA	CASSPGPGEDYGYTF	TGTGCCAGCAGCCCGGGCCCCGGGGAGGACTATGGCTACACCTTC
TRBV27	TRBJ2-7	14	TRBD1	NA	CASSGDRISYEQYF	TGTGCCAGCAGTGGGGACAGAATCTCCTACGAGCAGTACTTC
TRBV6-4	TRBJ2-5	14	NA	NA	CASSDGVATETQYF	TGTGCCAGCAGTGACGGTGTAGCAACAGAGACCCAGTACTTC
TRBV7-2	TRBJ2-1	14	NA	NA	CASSLDFTYNEQFF	TGTGCCAGCAGCTTAGACTTCACCTACAATGAGCAGTTCTTC
TRBV29-1	TRBJ2-3	13	TRBD1	NA	CSAGQGGTDTQYF	TGCAGCGCTGGACAGGGCGGCACAGATACGCAGTATTTT
TRBV7-9	TRBJ2-5	12	NA	NA	CASSLSGETQYF	TGTGCCAGCAGCTTAAGCGGAGAGACCCAGTACTTC
TRBV5-1	TRBJ2-2	14	NA	NA	CASYRQVKGGELFF	TGCGCCAGCTACCGACAGGTTAAGGGCGGGGAGCTGTTTTTT
TRBV13	TRBJ2-6	17	NA	NA	CASSSQPAGLGANVLTF	TGTGCCAGCAGCTCCCAACCCGCCGGTTTAGGGGCCAACGTCCTGACTTTC
TRBV5-4	TRBJ2-7	16	NA	NA	CASSPGGGPQSHEQYF	TGTGCCAGCAGCCCCGGCGGGGGCCCCCAATCCCACGAGCAGTACTTC
TRBV5-4	TRBJ2-2	14	NA	NA	CASSLTDNTGELFF	TGTGCCAGCAGCTTGACAGACAACACCGGGGAGCTGTTTTTT
TRBV7-3	TRBJ2-1	16	TRBD2	once	CASSPSGADSYNEQFF	TGTGCCAGCAGCCCTAGCGGGGCCGACTCCTACAATGAGCAGTTCTTC
TRBV7-9	TRBJ1-2	13	NA	NA	CASSLGPGHGYTF	TGTGCCAGCAGCTTAGGTCCGGGTCATGGCTACACCTTC
TRBV29-1	TRBJ2-5	12	NA	NA	CSVDHRVETQYF	TGCAGCGTTGACCACAGGGTAGAGACCCAGTACTTC
TRBV5-6	TRBJ2-5	14	TRBD1	NA	CASSFRTGWETQYF	TGTGCCAGCAGCTTCCGGACAGGGTGGGAGACCCAGTACTTC
TRBV7-2	TRBJ1-1	14	NA	NA	CASSPQAGNTEAFF	TGTGCCAGCAGCCCCCAGGCGGGTAACACTGAAGCTTTCTTT
TRBV7-2	TRBJ2-1	14	NA	once	CASSPPAGGNEQFF	TGTGCCAGCAGCCCCCCCGCCGGGGGAAATGAGCAGTTCTTC
TRBV2	TRBJ1-1	11	NA	NA	CASSGTREAFF	TGCGCCAGCAGCGGGACACGTGAAGCTTTCTTT
TRBV6-1	TRBJ1-5	17	NA	NA	CASSEALRGKGDQPQHF	TGTGCCAGCAGTGAAGCGCTGAGAGGGAAGGGAGATCAGCCCCAGCATTTT
TRBV7-2	TRBJ2-6	16	NA	NA	CASSLAGTSGANVLTF	TGTGCCAGCAGCTTAGCAGGGACATCTGGGGCCAACGTCCTGACTTTC
TRBV5-1	TRBJ2-1	15	TRBD2	NA	CASAEAGGSYNEQFF	TGCGCCAGCGCCGAGGCGGGGGGTTCCTACAATGAGCAGTTCTTC
TRBV28	TRBJ1-2	18	NA	NA	CASSPPANQGTANYGYTF	TGTGCCAGCAGCCCTCCGGCCAATCAGGGAACGGCAAACTATGGCTACACCTTC